A selection of T cell receptor beta chains follows, all from one sample in a study of blood T cell repertoires in COVID-19. TCRdb's copy holds only in-frame clones and misses some; the assay was immunoSEQ multiplex PCR. The top ten hold about a tenth of the sample, which has around 150,000 clones, 70% to 85% seen once. Sequenced: peripheral blood. Receptors were obtained from a man between 60 and 70 years old who had recovered from COVID-19. Both conserved end residues are part of each CDR3. The order of the fields is D gene, J gene, V gene, CDR3 protein. D genes are given only for firm matches.

NA | TRBJ1-3 | TRBV6-1 | CASSEQGSSSGNTIYF
NA | TRBJ2-5 | TRBV4-1 | CASSSPTGETQYF
TRBD1 | TRBJ1-2 | TRBV2 | CASIPGGAGYTF
TRBD2 | TRBJ2-1 | TRBV6-6 | CASSPRTSGSPTGYEQFF
NA | TRBJ2-5 | TRBV24-1 | CATSGRGDQETQYF
NA | TRBJ2-7 | TRBV25-1 | CASSEPGSYEQYF
NA | TRBJ2-5 | TRBV9 | CASSVGGRAGETQYF
NA | TRBJ2-7 | TRBV7-8 | CASSRDSSSYEQYF
NA | TRBJ2-1 | TRBV7-2 | CASSPTGTSRSYNEQFF
TRBD1 | TRBJ2-7 | TRBV19 | CASSPGQTYEQYF
NA | TRBJ1-6 | TRBV7-2 | CASSPYNSPLHF
TRBD1 | TRBJ1-1 | TRBV2 | CASSVRDRDVEAFF
NA | TRBJ1-1 | TRBV6-4 | CASSDSRDTTEAFF
NA | TRBJ2-1 | TRBV7-2 | CASSLGVVGVF
NA | TRBJ2-5 | TRBV7-2 | CASSLVADRFQETQYF
TRBD1 | TRBJ1-2 | TRBV19 | CASSTTGDDGYTF
NA | TRBJ2-7 | TRBV7-8 | CASSSEYEQYF
NA | TRBJ1-2 | TRBV5-1 | CASSSGSSYYGYTF
NA | TRBJ1-2 | TRBV11-2 | CASSQAEDYGYTF
NA | TRBJ2-7 | TRBV12-5 | CASGLAAPLYEQYF
TRBD1 | TRBJ1-2 | TRBV7-3 | CASSPGQGSGYTF
NA | TRBJ2-3 | TRBV24-1 | CATSDPGTSSTDTQYF
NA | TRBJ1-2 | TRBV3-1/TRBV3-2 | CASSQASAQAHGYTF
NA | TRBJ2-2 | TRBV4-3 | CASSQVSVTGELFF
TRBD1 | TRBJ2-1 | TRBV19 | CASSIEQDRGSNEQFF
NA | TRBJ2-5 | TRBV10-3 | CAISEGQQETQYF
TRBD1 | TRBJ1-1 | TRBV27 | CASIDRGVSEAFF
TRBD1 | TRBJ1-6 | TRBV5-8 | CASSSDRGYSYNSPLHF
TRBD1 | TRBJ1-2 | TRBV6-5 | CASSYAGGYGYTF
NA | TRBJ2-7 | TRBV3-1/TRBV3-2 | CASSPGIAASYEQYF
NA | TRBJ1-4 | TRBV7-9 | CASSPGWTNEKLFF
NA | TRBJ1-5 | TRBV3-1/TRBV3-2 | CASSQGGGSNQPQHF